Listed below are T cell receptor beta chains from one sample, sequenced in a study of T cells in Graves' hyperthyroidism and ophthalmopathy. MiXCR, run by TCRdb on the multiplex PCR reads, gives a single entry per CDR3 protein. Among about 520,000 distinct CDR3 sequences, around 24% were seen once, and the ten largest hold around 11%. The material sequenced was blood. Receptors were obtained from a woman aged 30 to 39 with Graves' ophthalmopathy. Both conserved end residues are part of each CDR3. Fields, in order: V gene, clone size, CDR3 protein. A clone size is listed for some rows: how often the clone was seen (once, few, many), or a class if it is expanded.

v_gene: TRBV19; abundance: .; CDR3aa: CASSTRWDTIYF
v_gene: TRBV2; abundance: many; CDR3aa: CASRKTGILWEQYF
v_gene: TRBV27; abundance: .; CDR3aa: CASSSPPPEAFF
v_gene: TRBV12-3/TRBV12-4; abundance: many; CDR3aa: CAGSTSDRVRTEAFF
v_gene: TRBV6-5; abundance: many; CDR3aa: CASSYSGDRSPHYGYTF
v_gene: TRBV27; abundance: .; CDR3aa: CASRASYNQPQHF
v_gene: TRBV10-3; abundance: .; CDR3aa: CAIRGGNTEAFF
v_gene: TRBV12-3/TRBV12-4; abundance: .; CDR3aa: CASRTGFKFRSQPQHF
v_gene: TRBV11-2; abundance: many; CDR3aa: CASSLGGRRYGYTF
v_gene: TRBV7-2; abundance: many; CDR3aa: CASSLAWERAGTQYF
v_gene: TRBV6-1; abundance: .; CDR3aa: CASSEGQFTDTQYF
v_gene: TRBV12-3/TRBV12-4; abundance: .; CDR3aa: CASSPGFRMNTEAFF
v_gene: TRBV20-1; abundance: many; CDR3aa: CSASLAGAGETQYF
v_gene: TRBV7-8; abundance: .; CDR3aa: CVSSLAGGQHTDTQYF
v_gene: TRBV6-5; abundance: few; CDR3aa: CASSYSRGGYGYTF
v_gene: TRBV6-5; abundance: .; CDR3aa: CASSYTRVQPQHF
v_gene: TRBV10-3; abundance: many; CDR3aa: CAISESTFPQETQYF
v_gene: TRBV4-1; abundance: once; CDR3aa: CASSQDRSGTIYF
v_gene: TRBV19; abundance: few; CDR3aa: CASRRFMNTEAFF
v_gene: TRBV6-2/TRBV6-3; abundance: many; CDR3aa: CASSPIDRFGNTEAFF
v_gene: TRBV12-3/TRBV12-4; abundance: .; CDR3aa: CASSLRQGADGYTF
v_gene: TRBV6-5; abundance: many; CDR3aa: CASSSFTGAANTGELFF
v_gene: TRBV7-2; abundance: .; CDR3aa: CASSLAHLAGGPNTGELFF
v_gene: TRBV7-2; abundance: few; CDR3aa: CASSLGLSGTYEQYF
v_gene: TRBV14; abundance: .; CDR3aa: CASSQDYSVSGANVLTF